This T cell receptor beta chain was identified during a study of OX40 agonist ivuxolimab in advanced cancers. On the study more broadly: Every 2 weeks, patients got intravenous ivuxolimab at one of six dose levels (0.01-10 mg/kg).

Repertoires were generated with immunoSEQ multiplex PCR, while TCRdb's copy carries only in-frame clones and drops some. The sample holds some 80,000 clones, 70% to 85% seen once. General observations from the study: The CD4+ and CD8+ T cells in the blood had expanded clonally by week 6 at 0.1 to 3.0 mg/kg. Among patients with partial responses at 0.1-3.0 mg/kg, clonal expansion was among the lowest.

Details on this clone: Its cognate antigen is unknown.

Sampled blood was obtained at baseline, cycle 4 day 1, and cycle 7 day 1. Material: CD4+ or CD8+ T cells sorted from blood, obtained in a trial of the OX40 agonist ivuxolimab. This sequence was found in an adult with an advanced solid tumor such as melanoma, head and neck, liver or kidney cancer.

The CDR3 DNA reads TGTGCCAGCAGCCAATTCAGAGGCGTAAAAGGCTACACCTTC. Residues: CASSQFRGVKGYTF. The chain combines TRBV14 with TRBJ1-2; D not resolved. V was shortened by 2 bases and J by 8 bases, with 15 bases between the two germline ends. The CDR3 covers 14 residues. From germline, CDR1 is SGHDN and CDR2 FVKESK.